Listed below are T cell receptor beta chains from one sample, sequenced in a study of Graves' ophthalmopathy and Graves' hyperthyroidism. TCRdb used MiXCR to reprocess the multiplex PCR reads, holding one entry per CDR3 protein. The data hold some 1.1 million distinct CDR3 sequences, with roughly two fifths observed a single time. The sequencing sample was made of peripheral blood or thyroid tissue (not recorded which). Receptors originate from an adult man with Graves' hyperthyroidism. CDR3s include the opening cysteine and the closing phenylalanine or tryptophan. A D gene is named only where the DNA matches it firmly. Clone size, where shown, is once, few, many, or a class for clones that have expanded.

J gene: TRBJ1-5; D gene: NA; clone size: few; V gene: TRBV9; CDR3 protein: CASSQASRGSNQPQHF; CDR3 DNA: TGTGCCAGCAGCCAAGCGTCGAGGGGTAGCAATCAGCCCCAGCATTTT
J gene: TRBJ1-2; D gene: NA; clone size: NA; V gene: TRBV29-1; CDR3 protein: CSVPGGGYTF; CDR3 DNA: TGCAGCGTTCCCGGAGGGGGCTACACCTTC
J gene: TRBJ1-1; D gene: NA; clone size: NA; V gene: TRBV9; CDR3 protein: CASSVGPGSTEAFF; CDR3 DNA: TGTGCCAGCAGCGTAGGCCCGGGGTCCACTGAAGCTTTCTTT
J gene: TRBJ1-2; D gene: NA; clone size: once; V gene: TRBV25-1; CDR3 protein: CASSSRQKAKGYYGYTF; CDR3 DNA: TGTGCCAGCAGTTCGCGACAGAAAGCCAAGGGGTACTATGGCTACACCTTC
J gene: TRBJ2-5; D gene: TRBD2; clone size: many; V gene: TRBV10-1; CDR3 protein: CASSEPGTSEETQYF; CDR3 DNA: TGCGCCAGCAGTGAACCTGGGACTAGCGAAGAGACCCAGTACTTC
J gene: TRBJ2-2; D gene: NA; clone size: NA; V gene: TRBV10-3; CDR3 protein: CAISSRPNAGELFF; CDR3 DNA: TGTGCCATCAGTTCGAGGCCCAACGCCGGGGAGCTGTTTTTT
J gene: TRBJ1-2; D gene: TRBD1; clone size: NA; V gene: TRBV9; CDR3 protein: CASSVGAGTAHYGYTF; CDR3 DNA: TGTGCCAGCAGCGTAGGAGCCGGGACAGCCCACTATGGCTACACCTTC
J gene: TRBJ1-4; D gene: NA; clone size: many; V gene: TRBV19; CDR3 protein: CASSIFRQAEKLFF; CDR3 DNA: TGTGCCAGTAGTATATTCCGACAGGCTGAAAAACTGTTTTTT
J gene: TRBJ2-5; D gene: NA; clone size: NA; V gene: TRBV29-1; CDR3 protein: CSVEPMESETQYF; CDR3 DNA: TGCAGCGTTGAGCCAATGGAGTCGGAGACCCAGTACTTC
J gene: TRBJ2-7; D gene: NA; clone size: NA; V gene: TRBV7-9; CDR3 protein: CASSPAVLGSLGAEQYF; CDR3 DNA: TGTGCCAGCAGCCCCGCTGTGTTAGGCAGCTTAGGCGCCGAGCAGTACTTC
J gene: TRBJ2-2; D gene: NA; clone size: many; V gene: TRBV7-6; CDR3 protein: CASSLRTNTGELFF; CDR3 DNA: TGTGCCAGCAGCTTACGCACGAACACCGGGGAGCTGTTTTTT
J gene: TRBJ1-2; D gene: NA; clone size: many; V gene: TRBV2; CDR3 protein: CASSPETGSYGYTF; CDR3 DNA: TGTGCCAGCAGCCCGGAAACAGGGTCCTATGGCTACACCTTC
J gene: TRBJ1-1; D gene: NA; clone size: many; V gene: TRBV7-2; CDR3 protein: CASMFSAANTEAFF; CDR3 DNA: TGTGCCAGCATGTTCTCAGCGGCGAACACTGAAGCTTTCTTT
J gene: TRBJ2-7; D gene: NA; clone size: few; V gene: TRBV7-9; CDR3 protein: CASSWGGDIPYEQYF; CDR3 DNA: TGTGCCAGCAGCTGGGGAGGGGACATTCCCTACGAGCAGTACTTC
J gene: TRBJ1-4; D gene: NA; clone size: once; V gene: TRBV3-1; CDR3 protein: CASRGDADKLFF; CDR3 DNA: TGTGCCAGCAGAGGGGATGCCGACAAACTGTTTTTT
J gene: TRBJ1-3; D gene: NA; clone size: few; V gene: TRBV6-4; CDR3 protein: CASRDTGFSGNTIYF; CDR3 DNA: TGTGCCAGCAGGGACACAGGGTTCTCCGGAAACACCATATATTTT
J gene: TRBJ1-5; D gene: TRBD1; clone size: NA; V gene: TRBV10-1; CDR3 protein: CAISDGRGSNQPQHF; CDR3 DNA: TGTGCCATCAGTGATGGCAGGGGGAGCAATCAGCCCCAGCATTTT
J gene: TRBJ2-5; D gene: NA; clone size: many; V gene: TRBV5-6; CDR3 protein: CASSFLEGMTVETQYF; CDR3 DNA: TGTGCCAGCAGCTTTTTGGAGGGGATGACGGTGGAGACCCAGTACTTC
J gene: TRBJ1-4; D gene: TRBD1; clone size: once; V gene: TRBV25-1; CDR3 protein: CASSELLGTGGEKLFF; CDR3 DNA: TGTGCCAGCAGTGAACTTCTGGGGACAGGGGGAGAAAAACTGTTTTTT
J gene: TRBJ2-5; D gene: TRBD1; clone size: few; V gene: TRBV13; CDR3 protein: CASNLRTGTQETQYF; CDR3 DNA: TGTGCCAGCAACCTTCGGACAGGGACCCAAGAGACCCAGTACTTC
J gene: TRBJ1-1; D gene: TRBD1; clone size: many; V gene: TRBV6-5; CDR3 protein: CASRQGQGAYGTEAFF; CDR3 DNA: TGTGCCAGCAGACAGGGACAGGGGGCGTACGGCACTGAAGCTTTCTTT
J gene: TRBJ2-2; D gene: NA; clone size: many; V gene: TRBV20-1; CDR3 protein: CSARRGSGELFF; CDR3 DNA: TGCAGCGCCCGCCGGGGCTCCGGGGAGCTGTTTTTT
J gene: TRBJ1-1; D gene: TRBD1; clone size: NA; V gene: TRBV19; CDR3 protein: CASSTTTGGEAFF; CDR3 DNA: TGTGCCAGTAGTACCACTACAGGGGGCGAAGCTTTCTTT
J gene: TRBJ2-2; D gene: NA; clone size: many; V gene: TRBV5-1; CDR3 protein: CASSLYRMNTGELFF; CDR3 DNA: TGCGCCAGCAGCTTGTACAGGATGAACACCGGGGAGCTGTTTTTT
J gene: TRBJ2-5; D gene: TRBD2; clone size: few; V gene: TRBV20-1; CDR3 protein: CSAGPLAGDQETQYF; CDR3 DNA: TGCAGTGCTGGCCCACTAGCGGGGGACCAAGAGACCCAGTACTTC
J gene: TRBJ1-2; D gene: NA; clone size: NA; V gene: TRBV4-1; CDR3 protein: CASSQDAGGYTF; CDR3 DNA: TGCGCCAGCAGCCAAGATGCCGGGGGCTACACCTTC
J gene: TRBJ2-5; D gene: NA; clone size: many; V gene: TRBV3-1; CDR3 protein: CASSQSGYQETQYF; CDR3 DNA: TGTGCCAGCAGCCAATCTGGGTACCAAGAGACCCAGTACTTC
J gene: TRBJ1-1; D gene: NA; clone size: many; V gene: TRBV29-1; CDR3 protein: CSVDGGVATEAFF; CDR3 DNA: TGCAGCGTTGACGGGGGGGTCGCCACTGAAGCTTTCTTT
J gene: TRBJ2-6; D gene: NA; clone size: NA; V gene: TRBV14; CDR3 protein: CASSRRGGGANVLTF; CDR3 DNA: TGTGCCAGCAGCCGAAGGGGCGGTGGGGCCAACGTCCTGACTTTC
J gene: TRBJ1-5; D gene: TRBD1; clone size: NA; V gene: TRBV5-6; CDR3 protein: CASSTDRDRGSNQPQHF; CDR3 DNA: TGTGCCAGCAGCACCGACCGGGACAGGGGTAGCAATCAGCCCCAGCATTTT
J gene: TRBJ2-5; D gene: TRBD1; clone size: many; V gene: TRBV7-6; CDR3 protein: CASSSGQGAVAQYF; CDR3 DNA: TGTGCCAGCAGTTCGGGACAGGGGGCGGTGGCCCAGTACTTC
J gene: TRBJ2-7; D gene: TRBD1; clone size: few; V gene: TRBV25-1; CDR3 protein: CASSDRDRDSYEQYF; CDR3 DNA: TGTGCCAGCAGTGACCGGGACAGGGACTCCTACGAGCAGTACTTC
J gene: TRBJ1-6; D gene: NA; clone size: many; V gene: TRBV15; CDR3 protein: CATSRRGLKEFGSYNSPLHF; CDR3 DNA: TGTGCCACCAGCAGACGCGGCTTGAAAGAATTTGGCTCCTATAATTCACCCCTCCACTTT
J gene: TRBJ2-5; D gene: NA; clone size: NA; V gene: TRBV18; CDR3 protein: CASPSSGVGQETQYF; CDR3 DNA: TGTGCCAGCCCCTCCTCGGGTGTAGGCCAAGAGACCCAGTACTTC
J gene: TRBJ2-7; D gene: TRBD2; clone size: NA; V gene: TRBV7-8; CDR3 protein: CASSLLGTSGTIEQYF; CDR3 DNA: TGTGCCAGCAGCTTATTAGGGACTAGCGGTACTATCGAGCAGTACTTC
J gene: TRBJ2-7; D gene: NA; clone size: many; V gene: TRBV4-1; CDR3 protein: CASSPRVGGDWNYEQYF; CDR3 DNA: TGCGCCAGCAGCCCGAGGGTCGGAGGGGACTGGAACTACGAGCAGTACTTC
J gene: TRBJ2-7; D gene: NA; clone size: few; V gene: TRBV10-3; CDR3 protein: CAISGAEGTFPYEQYF; CDR3 DNA: TGTGCCATCAGTGGCGCCGAAGGGACCTTTCCCTACGAGCAGTACTTC
J gene: TRBJ2-6; D gene: NA; clone size: NA; V gene: TRBV4-3; CDR3 protein: CASSQGSFGANVLTF; CDR3 DNA: TGCGCCAGCAGCCAAGGTTCATTTGGGGCCAACGTCCTGACTTTC
J gene: TRBJ2-5; D gene: NA; clone size: NA; V gene: TRBV29-1; CDR3 protein: CSSISLETQYF; CDR3 DNA: TGCAGTTCCATTAGCTTGGAGACCCAGTACTTC
J gene: TRBJ1-4; D gene: NA; clone size: NA; V gene: TRBV12-3/TRBV12-4; CDR3 protein: CASSSGTVSTNEKLFF; CDR3 DNA: TGTGCCAGCAGTTCTGGGACCGTATCAACTAATGAAAAACTGTTTTTT
J gene: TRBJ1-6; D gene: TRBD1; clone size: NA; V gene: TRBV7-2; CDR3 protein: CASRWAGGSYNSPLHF; CDR3 DNA: TGTGCCAGCAGGTGGGCAGGGGGCTCCTACAATTCACCCCTCCACTTT